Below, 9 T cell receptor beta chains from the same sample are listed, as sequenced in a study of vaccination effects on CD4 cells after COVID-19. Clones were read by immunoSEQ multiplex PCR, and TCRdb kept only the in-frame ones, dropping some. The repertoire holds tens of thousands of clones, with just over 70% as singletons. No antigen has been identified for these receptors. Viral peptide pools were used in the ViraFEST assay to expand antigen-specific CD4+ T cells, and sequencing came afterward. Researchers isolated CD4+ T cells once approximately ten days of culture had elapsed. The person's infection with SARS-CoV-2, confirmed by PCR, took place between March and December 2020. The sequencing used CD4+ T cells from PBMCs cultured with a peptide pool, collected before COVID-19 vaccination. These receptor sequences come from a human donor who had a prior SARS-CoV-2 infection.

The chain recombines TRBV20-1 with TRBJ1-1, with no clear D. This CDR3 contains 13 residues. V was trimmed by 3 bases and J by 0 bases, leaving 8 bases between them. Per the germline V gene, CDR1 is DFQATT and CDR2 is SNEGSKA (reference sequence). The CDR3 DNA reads TGCAGTGCTAGTCCGAATATGAACACTGAAGCTTTCTTT. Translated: CSASPNMNTEAFF.

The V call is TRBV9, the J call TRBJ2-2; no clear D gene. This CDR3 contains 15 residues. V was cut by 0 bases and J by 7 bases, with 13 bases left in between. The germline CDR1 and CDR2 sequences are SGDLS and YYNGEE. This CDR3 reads CASSVASLLVGELFF. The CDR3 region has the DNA TGTGCCAGCAGCGTAGCGTCGCTGCTGGTCGGGGAGCTGTTTTTT.

The DNA for the CDR3 is TGTGCCAGCAGCCAAATGGACTCGACAGATACGCAGTATTTT. It translates to CASSQMDSTDTQYF. The rearrangement uses TRBV4-2 and TRBJ2-3; possibly TRBD2 for D (5 bases). The CDR3 is 14 residues long. Per germline, CDR1 LGHNA and CDR2 YNFKEQ. The V end was cut by 2 bases, the J end by 3 bases, with 9 bases between.

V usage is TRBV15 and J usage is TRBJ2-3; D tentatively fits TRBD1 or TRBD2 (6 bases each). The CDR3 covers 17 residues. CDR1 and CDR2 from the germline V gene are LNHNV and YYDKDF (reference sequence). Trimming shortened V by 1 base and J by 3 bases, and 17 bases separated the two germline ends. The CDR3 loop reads CATSRGRGRGKTDTQYF. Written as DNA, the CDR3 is TGTGCCACCAGCAGAGGGAGGGGCAGGGGAAAGACAGATACGCAGTATTTT.

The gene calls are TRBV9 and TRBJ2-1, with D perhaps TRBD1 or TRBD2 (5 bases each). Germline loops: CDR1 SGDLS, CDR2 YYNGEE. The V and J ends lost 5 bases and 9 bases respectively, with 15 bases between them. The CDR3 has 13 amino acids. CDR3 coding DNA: TGTGCCAGCAGACCCGGGACCTTCGGTGAGCAGTTCTTC. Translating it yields CASRPGTFGEQFF. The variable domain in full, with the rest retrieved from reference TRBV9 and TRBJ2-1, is DSGVTQTPKHLITATGQRVTLRCSPRSGDLSVYWYQQSLDQGLQFLIQYYNGEERAKGNILERFSAQQFPDLHSELNLSSLELGDSALYFCASRPGTFGEQFFGPGTRLTVL.

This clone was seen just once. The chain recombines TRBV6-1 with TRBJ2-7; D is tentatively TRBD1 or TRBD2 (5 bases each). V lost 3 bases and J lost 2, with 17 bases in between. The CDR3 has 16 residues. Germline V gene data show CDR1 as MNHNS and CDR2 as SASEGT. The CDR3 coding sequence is TGTGCCAGCAGTGAGTTCCACCGGGACCATCCCTACGAGCAGTACTTC. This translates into CASSEFHRDHPYEQYF.

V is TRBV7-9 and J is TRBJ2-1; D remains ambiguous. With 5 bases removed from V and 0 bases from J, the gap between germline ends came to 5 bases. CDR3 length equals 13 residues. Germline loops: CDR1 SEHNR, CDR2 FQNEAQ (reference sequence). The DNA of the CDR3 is TGTGCCAGCAGCCCACCCTCCTACAATGAGCAGTTCTTC. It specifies CASSPPSYNEQFF.

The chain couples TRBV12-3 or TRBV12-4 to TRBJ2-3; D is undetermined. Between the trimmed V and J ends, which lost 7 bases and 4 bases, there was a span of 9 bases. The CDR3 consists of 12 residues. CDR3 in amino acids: CASKVRSDTQYF. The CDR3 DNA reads TGTGCCAGCAAGGTTAGATCAGATACGCAGTATTTT.

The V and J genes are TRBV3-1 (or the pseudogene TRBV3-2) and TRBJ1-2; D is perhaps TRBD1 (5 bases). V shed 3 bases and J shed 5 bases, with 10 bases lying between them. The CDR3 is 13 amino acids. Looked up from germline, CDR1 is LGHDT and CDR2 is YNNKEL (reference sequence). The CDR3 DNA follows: TGTGCCAGCAGCCAGCTAGGGGCGTATGGCTACACCTTC. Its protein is CASSQLGAYGYTF.